These 30 T cell receptor beta chains came from one sample sequenced in a study of T cells in localized non-small cell lung cancer. Produced via immunoSEQ multiplex PCR; TCRdb's table is partial and in-frame only. Counted here are about 31,000 clones, roughly 87% occurring once; the ten biggest clones make up under 5.5%. Sequenced material: peripheral blood mononuclear cells, taken before any cancer treatment. The receptors originated from a woman aged 40 to 75 with stage III lung adenocarcinoma.

The chain has TRBV30 and TRBJ1-5, with 8 bases fitting TRBD1. The J segment lost 2 bases and the V segment lost 0 bases, leaving 6 bases of the junction unmatched. The CDR3 runs to 16 residues. Germline V lookup: CDR1 GTSNPN, CDR2 SVGIG (reference sequence). CDR3 sequence reads: CAWSVQGGAGNQPQHF. The CDR3 DNA reads as TGTGCCTGGAGTGTACAGGGGGGGGCCGGCAATCAGCCCCAGCATTTT.

The chain recombines TRBV2 with TRBJ2-7, with 7 bases matching TRBD1. V trimming: 6 bases; J trimming: 3 bases; junction bases outside the gene matches: 5. The CDR3 totals 13 residues. Germline CDR1 and CDR2: SNHLY and FYNNEI. CDR3 DNA: TGTGCCAGCAGCGGTGGACAGGTCTACGAGCAGTACTTC. Encoded protein: CASSGGQVYEQYF.

The chain recombines TRBV30 with TRBJ2-5; 9 bases agree with TRBD1. The CDR3 sequence is 14 residues long. Germline V lookup: CDR1 GTSNPN, CDR2 SVGIG (reference sequence). Unmatched junction bases numbered 3, after V lost 1 base and J lost 3 bases. The CDR3 protein is CAWSGWDREETQYF. In DNA, the CDR3 is TGTGCCTGGAGTGGTTGGGACAGGGAAGAGACCCAGTACTTC.

This clone is medium-sized by share. The chain has TRBV7-9 and TRBJ2-6, with D possibly being TRBD2 (5 bases). Germline V gives CDR1 SEHNR, CDR2 FQNEAQ (reference sequence). The ends were cut back, 5 bases at V and 4 bases at J, with 12 bases in the middle. This CDR3 spans 15 amino acids. CDR3 DNA: TGTGCCAGCAGCGTAAAGGGAGCCGGGGCCAACGTCCTGACTTTC. Protein: CASSVKGAGANVLTF.

The chain links TRBV7-2 to TRBJ1-2, with TRBD1 as a possible D gene (6 bases). In germline, CDR1 is SGHTA, CDR2 FQGNSA. The CDR3 loop spans 15 amino acids. V was trimmed by 1 base and J by 2 bases, leaving 11 bases between them. The CDR3 sequence is CASSLDYQGNYGYTF. CDR3 coding DNA: TGTGCCAGCAGCTTAGATTACCAGGGGAACTATGGCTACACCTTC. The variable domain in full, with the rest retrieved from reference TRBV7-2 and TRBJ1-2, is GAGVSQSPSNKVTEKGKDVELRCDPISGHTALYWYRQSLGQGLEFLIYFQGNSAPDKSGLPSDRFSAERTGGSVSTLTIQRTQQEDSAVYLCASSLDYQGNYGYTFGSGTRLTVV.

This chain connects TRBV11-2 to TRBJ2-5, with 7 bases identical to TRBD2. Unmatched junction bases numbered 11, after V lost 5 bases and J lost 5 bases. There are 15 residues in the CDR3. Germline lookup yields CDR1 SGHAT and CDR2 FQNNGV. CDR3 region: CASSPAGGEGETQYF. In DNA form, the CDR3 reads TGTGCCAGCAGCCCGGCGGGCGGGGAGGGGGAGACCCAGTACTTC.

The chain recombines TRBV7-6 with TRBJ1-3, with D uncertain. The CDR3 contains 14 residues. Germline CDR1 SGHVS, CDR2 FNYEAQ. Between the trimmed V and J ends, which lost 1 base and 4 bases, there was a span of 8 bases. In nucleotides, the CDR3 is TGTGCCAGCAGCTTAGAGGTAGCAGGAAACACCATATATTTT. Its protein is CASSLEVAGNTIYF.

This chain connects TRBV5-1 to TRBJ2-1; D is perhaps TRBD2 (5 bases). Trimming shortened V by 5 bases and J by 6 bases, and 12 bases separated the two germline ends. The CDR3 has 13 residues. Germline assignment: CDR1 SGHRS and CDR2 YFSETQ. The CDR3 nucleotides are TGCGCCAGCAGATTCGGGGTCAGCAATGAGCAGTTCTTC. This encodes CASRFGVSNEQFF. Full variable domain (rest looked up from reference TRBV5-1 and TRBJ2-1): KAGVTQTPRYLIKTRGQQVTLSCSPISGHRSVSWYQQTPGQGLQFLFEYFSETQRNKGNFPGRFSGRQFSNSRSEMNVSTLELGDSALYLCASRFGVSNEQFFGPGTRLTVL.

This clone was counted between two and nine times. V usage is TRBV11-1 and J usage is TRBJ2-1; TRBD2 matches 7 bases. CDR1 is SGHAT, CDR2 FQDESV, per germline (reference sequence). The CDR3 is made up of 14 amino acids. V shed 4 bases, J shed 6 bases, and the junction held 6 bases outside the gene matches. CDR3: CASSSRRTSNEQFF. CDR3 nucleotide sequence: TGTGCCAGCAGCTCCCGGAGGACTAGCAATGAGCAGTTCTTC.

The genes are TRBV6-4 and TRBJ1-1; D possibly corresponds to TRBD1 (5 bases). There are 14 residues in the CDR3. Germline V gene sequence: CDR1 MRHNA, CDR2 SNTAGT. V shed 5 bases and J shed 1 base, with 11 bases lying between them. CDR3 protein: CASSPTTENTEAFF. CDR3 in DNA: TGTGCCAGCAGTCCTACGACAGAGAACACTGAAGCTTTCTTT.

The genes are TRBV25-1 and TRBJ1-2; unclear D gene. Trimming took 3 bases from V and 2 from J, leaving 13 bases between them. Germline V gene data show CDR1 as MGHDK and CDR2 as SYGVNS. CDR3 length: 15 residues. The CDR3, as DNA: TGTGCCAGCAGTGACTTTGGGTTTAGGAACTATGGCTACACCTTC. It encodes CASSDFGFRNYGYTF.

The rearrangement uses TRBV2 and TRBJ1-2, with D tentatively TRBD1 (5 bases). The CDR3 spans 12 residues. Germline CDR1 is SNHLY and CDR2 is FYNNEI. Trimming cost V 7 bases and J 6 bases, with 12 bases left between them. This CDR3 reads CASTAGPHGYTF. As DNA, the CDR3 is TGTGCCAGCACAGCAGGGCCGCATGGCTACACCTTC.

This rearrangement joins TRBV2 to TRBJ2-3; D not certain. This CDR3 region has 15 residues. CDR1 is SNHLY and CDR2 is FYNNEI in the germline V gene. Trimming stripped 8 bases from V and 1 base from J, with 16 bases between. The CDR3 sequence: CASPPPRWGTDTQYF. The CDR3 bases are TGTGCCAGCCCTCCGCCGCGTTGGGGCACAGATACGCAGTATTTT.

This clone was detected a few times. This chain connects TRBV5-1 to TRBJ2-1; D call uncertain. This CDR3 comprises 13 residues. Germline values: CDR1 SGHRS, CDR2 YFSETQ. Trimming stripped 1 base from V and 4 bases from J, with 6 bases between. The DNA for the CDR3 is TGCGCCAGCAGCTTGACTCAATACAATGAGCAGTTCTTC. Translated, it gives CASSLTQYNEQFF.

This chain connects TRBV9 to TRBJ2-1, with D possibly TRBD2 on 7 matching bases. The ends were cut back, 3 bases at V and 2 bases at J, with 12 bases in the middle. The CDR3 consists of 15 residues. Germline assignment: CDR1 SGDLS and CDR2 YYNGEE. The CDR3: CASSGEGDTYNEQFF. CDR3 bases: TGTGCCAGCAGCGGGGAGGGGGACACCTACAATGAGCAGTTCTTC.

This sequence joins TRBV9 and TRBJ2-1, with 10 nucleotides matching TRBD2. The length of the CDR3 is 16 residues. The V gene end was trimmed by 4 bases and the J gene end by 4 bases; junction bases not matched to a gene: 8. Per the germline V gene, CDR1 is SGDLS and CDR2 is YYNGEE. DNA for the CDR3: TGTGCCAGCAGCCAAAGCGGGAGGGCCGCATACAATGAGCAGTTCTTC. This codes for CASSQSGRAAYNEQFF.

V is TRBV5-1 and J is TRBJ1-1; TRBD1 is a possible D gene (5 bases). Per germline, CDR1 SGHRS and CDR2 YFSETQ. Trimming removed 0 bases from V and 4 bases from J, with 7 bases in between. The CDR3 extends over 13 amino acids. This CDR3 is CASSLEGATEAFF. The CDR3 DNA is TGCGCCAGCAGCTTGGAAGGGGCCACTGAAGCTTTCTTT.

The chain combines TRBV7-3 with TRBJ2-2; no firm D call. V gave up 10 bases and J gave up 3 bases, with 9 bases separating them. CDR3 size: 12 residues. From germline, CDR1 is SGHTA and CDR2 FQGTGA. CDR3 sequence reads: CATRADTGELFF. CDR3 nucleotide sequence: TGTGCCACCCGTGCCGACACCGGGGAGCTGTTTTTT.

The chain combines TRBV2 with TRBJ1-6, with D perhaps matching TRBD1 (5 bases). The CDR3 is made up of 14 amino acids. Trimming took off 4 bases at V and 9 bases at J, with 13 bases between the two ends. Looked up from germline, CDR1 is SNHLY and CDR2 is FYNNEI. The CDR3 bases are TGTGCCAGCAGTGCGGTACTTGGGGGTTCACCCCTCCACTTT. Amino acids: CASSAVLGGSPLHF.

V usage is TRBV14 and J usage is TRBJ2-7; TRBD2 matches at 9 bases. Germline loops: CDR1 SGHDN, CDR2 FVKESK. This CDR3 has 16 amino acids. After removal of 0 bases from V and 4 bases from J, the junction contained 7 bases not matched to a gene. The CDR3 nucleotides read TGTGCCAGCAGCCAAGACGAACGGCTAGCGGGATACGAGCAGTACTTC. It encodes CASSQDERLAGYEQYF.

CDR3 bases: TGTGCCAGCAGCTTGGCTAGCGGGGTGGAGACCCAGTACTTC. Protein sequence: CASSLASGVETQYF. The chain has TRBV5-4 and TRBJ2-5; 9 positions agree with TRBD2. The CDR3 is made up of 14 amino acids. After removal of 0 bases from V and 5 bases from J, the junction contained 2 bases not matched to a gene. Germline V gene lookup returns CDR1 SGHNT and CDR2 YYREEE (reference sequence).

This rearrangement joins TRBV4-1 to TRBJ2-1; 12 bases are shared with TRBD2. V shed 1 base and J 4 bases; nucleotides not matched to a gene: 5. CDR3 length: 17 residues. Germline V gene lookup returns CDR1 MGHRA and CDR2 YSYEKL. In nucleotides, the CDR3 is TGCGCCAGCAGCCAAGGGCTAGCGGGAGGGAGGTACAATGAGCAGTTCTTC. It translates to CASSQGLAGGRYNEQFF.

V gene TRBV7-3 combines with J gene TRBJ2-1; D is unclear. This CDR3 comprises 15 residues. The germline V gene encodes CDR1 SGHTA and CDR2 FQGTGA. V was trimmed by 2 bases and J by 0 bases, leaving 8 bases between them. CDR3 sequence (DNA): TGTGCCAGCAGCTTAGCCGGATCCTCCTACAATGAGCAGTTCTTC. Amino acid sequence: CASSLAGSSYNEQFF.

The genes are TRBV9 and TRBJ1-1; perhaps TRBD1 as D (6 bases). The V gene's germline CDR1 is SGDLS and CDR2 YYNGEE. The CDR3 sequence is 13 residues long. Deletions cut 4 bases from V and 6 bases from J, with 13 bases between. The CDR3 DNA reads TGTGCCAGCAGCCCCGGGGGGCGCTCTGAAGCTTTCTTT. Its protein is CASSPGGRSEAFF.

The rearrangement joins TRBV5-1 to TRBJ1-1; D remains ambiguous. This CDR3 has 11 amino acids. Trimming cost V 1 base and J 2 bases, with 0 bases left between them. CDR1 is SGHRS and CDR2 is YFSETQ in the germline V gene. CDR3 sequence (DNA): TGCGCCAGCAGCTTGAACACTGAAGCTTTCTTT. Translating gives CASSLNTEAFF.

The rearrangement uses TRBV7-2 and TRBJ2-7, with D possibly matching TRBD2 (7 bases). With 2 bases removed from V and 4 bases from J, the gap between germline ends came to 18 bases. The CDR3 extends over 16 amino acids. CDR1 SGHTA and CDR2 FQGNSA come from the germline V gene. The CDR3, as DNA: TGTGCCAGCAGCTTACGGGGCGGGGGCGCGTTATACGAGCAGTACTTC. It encodes CASSLRGGGALYEQYF.

The CDR3 DNA sequence: TGTGCCAGCAGCTTCTCCGGGACAGCCGGCACTAATGAAAAACTGTTTTTT. It is translated as CASSFSGTAGTNEKLFF. The chain is built from TRBV7-6 and TRBJ1-4; 7 nucleotides align to TRBD1. With 3 bases clipped from V and 2 bases from J, the junction kept 9 bases outside the gene matches. CDR1 SGHVS and CDR2 FNYEAQ come from the germline V gene. The CDR3 sequence is 17 residues long.

The chain has TRBV9 and TRBJ1-3, with D hard to call. The CDR3 contains 14 residues. The ends were cut back, 4 bases at V and 0 bases at J, with 8 bases in the middle. Germline V gene data show CDR1 as SGDLS and CDR2 as YYNGEE. CDR3 DNA sequence: TGTGCCAGCAGCTATACCAGCTCTGGAAACACCATATATTTT. The encoded protein is CASSYTSSGNTIYF.

The chain recombines TRBV11-2 with TRBJ2-7; TRBD1 might be the D (5 bases). V was shortened by 0 bases and J by 5 bases, with 14 bases between the two germline ends. The CDR3 spans 15 residues. Germline assignment: CDR1 SGHAT and CDR2 FQNNGV. The CDR3 here is CASSLDLGQPNEQYF. The CDR3 DNA follows: TGTGCCAGCAGCTTAGATCTAGGACAACCCAACGAGCAGTACTTC.

The J gene is TRBJ2-2, the V gene TRBV30; 7 bases fit TRBD1. Looked up from germline, CDR1 is GTSNPN and CDR2 is SVGIG (reference sequence). CDR3 length equals 17 residues. V shed 2 bases and J 1 base; nucleotides not matched to a gene: 10. The CDR3 DNA reads as TGTGCCTGGAGTAAGAGGGGACAGATGCTGAACACCGGGGAGCTGTTTTTT. Its translation is CAWSKRGQMLNTGELFF.